The 15 T cell receptor beta chains below come from one sample, sequenced in a study of low-dose radiotherapy and immunotherapy resistance in tumors. Alpha and beta chains were covered, as first-strand cDNA relied on TRAV- and TRBV-specific primers. A constant-region primer paired with the V-primer adapter amplified TCRs over approximately 18 PCR cycles. One entry per CDR3 protein results from TCRdb running MiXCR on the reads. The sample has roughly 100,000 distinct CDR3 sequences; 20% to 25% are singletons. Time point: after trial treatment. Indicated treatment: LDRT plus nivolumab, ipilimumab, low-dose cyclophosphamide and aspirin (RACIN trial). Here the sequenced sample was PBMCs, taken after low-dose radiotherapy plus immunotherapy. The receptor source for this set is a female donor with ovarian cancer.

About this clonotype itself: A far larger clone is just one base off, so this is likely a read error. V and J are TRBV6-1 and TRBJ2-7; D remains unclear. With 7 bases removed from V and 7 bases from J, the gap between germline ends came to 20 bases. This CDR3 spans 14 amino acids. In germline, CDR1 is MNHNS, CDR2 SASEGT. CDR3 sequence (DNA): TGTGCCAGCAAACGAGAGGTGGGGTACAATGAGCAGTACTTC. This encodes CASKREVGYNEQYF.

This clonotype was detected many times. The chain is built from TRBV12-3 or TRBV12-4 and TRBJ2-2, with TRBD2 matching 10 bases. V shed 8 bases and J 1 base; nucleotides not matched to a gene: 10. The CDR3 length is 17 residues. The chain's CDR3 is CASGPITSGENTGELFF. For the CDR3, the DNA is TGTGCCAGCGGCCCCATTACTAGCGGGGAGAACACCGGGGAGCTGTTTTTT.

This clonotype occurred many times. The rearrangement uses TRBV30 and TRBJ1-2; possible D gene TRBD1, 6 bases. Germline V gene sequence: CDR1 GTSNPN, CDR2 SVGIG (reference sequence). This CDR3 region has 14 residues. Deletions cut 2 bases from V and 5 bases from J, with 15 bases between. CDR3 nucleotide sequence: TGTGCCTGGAGTTCCCCAGGGGCGTTATATGGCTACACCTTC. It encodes CAWSSPGALYGYTF.

This clonotype has just a few counts. This chain links TRBV12-3 or TRBV12-4 with TRBJ2-5; 8 nucleotides agree with TRBD1. The CDR3 is made up of 14 amino acids. Losses at the gene ends were 6 bases for V and 5 bases for J; bases not matched to a gene: 8. CDR3 DNA: TGTGCCAGCAGAAGGACAGGGATGGGTGAGACCCAGTACTTC. Translating gives CASRRTGMGETQYF.

This clonotype was observed at least ten times. V usage is TRBV27 and J usage is TRBJ2-7; unclear D gene. The CDR3 has 14 residues. Trimming shortened V by 0 bases and J by 4 bases, and 10 bases separated the two germline ends. Germline lookup yields CDR1 MNHEY and CDR2 SMNVEV (reference sequence). In nucleotides, the CDR3 is TGTGCCAGCAGTTTATCGTTAGCTCTGTACGAGCAGTACTTC. Translating gives CASSLSLALYEQYF.

The genes are TRBV7-8 and TRBJ2-5, with 9 bases aligning to TRBD2. The J segment lost 5 bases and the V segment lost 0 bases, leaving 7 bases of the junction unmatched. Looked up from germline, CDR1 is SGHVS and CDR2 is FQNEAQ. The CDR3 has 16 residues. As DNA, the CDR3 is TGTGCCAGCAGCTTAGCCTTGGCGGGAGGGTACGAGACCCAGTACTTC. This encodes CASSLALAGGYETQYF.

The chain is built from TRBV6-5 and TRBJ2-5; D ambiguous. This CDR3 has 13 residues. In germline, CDR1 is MNHEY, CDR2 SVGAGI. V was cut by 6 bases and J by 1 base, with 9 bases left in between. Here the CDR3 DNA reads TGTGCCAGCAGCCCTGACATCCAAGAGACCCAGTACTTC. It translates to CASSPDIQETQYF.

This sequence joins TRBV4-1 and TRBJ2-3, with 12 bases matching TRBD2. Germline loops: CDR1 MGHRA, CDR2 YSYEKL. V lost 4 bases, J lost 7 bases, and 15 bases stayed unmatched. CDR3 length: 18 residues. The CDR3 reads CASSPLTGTSGSLNTQYF. The CDR3 DNA is TGCGCCAGCAGCCCCCTGACCGGGACTAGCGGGTCCCTGAATACGCAGTATTTT.

The V call is TRBV30, the J call TRBJ2-7; D is possibly TRBD1 (7 bases). CDR1 and CDR2 (germline): GTSNPN, SVGIG (reference sequence). The CDR3 has 15 residues. V was pared by 3 bases and J by 8 bases, with 23 bases between. This chain's CDR3 is CAWRTQGGPSTKQYF. The CDR3 nucleotides read TGTGCCTGGAGAACCCAGGGGGGCCCTAGTACCAAGCAGTACTTC.

This clonotype was seen many times. V usage is TRBV7-2 and J usage is TRBJ1-5, with TRBD1 as a possible D gene (5 bases). The V and J ends lost 2 bases and 3 bases respectively, with 11 bases between them. The CDR3 is 15 residues long. Germline V lookup: CDR1 SGHTA, CDR2 FQGNSA. CDR3 sequence (DNA): TGTGCCAGCAGCTTACTCAGGGAGGCCAATCAGCCCCAGCATTTT. Residues: CASSLLREANQPQHF.

This clonotype was found many times. The chain combines TRBV20-1 with TRBJ1-6; maybe TRBD1 (5 bases). The CDR3 loop spans 11 amino acids. Germline lookup yields CDR1 DFQATT and CDR2 SNEGSKA (reference sequence). V was cut by 6 bases and J by 13 bases, with 13 bases left in between. CDR3 in DNA: TGCAGTGCAGAACAAGGGGATCCCCTCCACTTT. Protein product: CSAEQGDPLHF.

This clonotype was seen at least ten times. V and J are TRBV4-1 and TRBJ2-3; 9 bases align to TRBD2. Germline V gene sequence: CDR1 MGHRA, CDR2 YSYEKL. J lost 5 bases, V lost 1 base, and 7 bases had no gene match. The CDR3 consists of 16 residues. The CDR3, as DNA: TGCGCCAGCAGCCAAGGTGCGGGGGGGTATGGAGATACGCAGTATTTT. Translated, it gives CASSQGAGGYGDTQYF.

As regards this clonotype: This likely reflects a read error, since a far larger clone is one base away. The chain uses TRBV19 and TRBJ2-1; 12 nucleotides agree with TRBD1. V lost 5 bases to trimming and J lost 10 bases; unmatched junction nucleotides: 12. Germline CDR1 and CDR2: LNHDA and SQIVND (reference sequence). This CDR3 region has 16 residues. The CDR3 loop is CASSQKGQGAYYEQFF. As DNA, the CDR3 is TGTGCCAGTAGTCAGAAGGGACAGGGGGCCTATTACGAGCAGTTCTTC.

The rearrangement uses TRBV2 and TRBJ2-1; 7 bases line up with TRBD1. The V and J ends lost 2 bases and 2 bases, in that order; junction bases with no gene match: 3. The CDR3 loop spans 15 amino acids. The germline V gene encodes CDR1 SNHLY and CDR2 FYNNEI. This CDR3 is CASSERQGAYNEQFF. In DNA, the CDR3 is TGTGCCAGCAGTGAACGGCAGGGGGCCTACAATGAGCAGTTCTTC. The full variable domain, completed using reference TRBV2 and TRBJ2-1, is EPEVTQTPSHQVTQMGQEVILRCVPISNHLYFYWYRQILGQKVEFLVSFYNNEISEKSEIFDDQFSVERPDGSNFTLKIRSTKLEDSAMYFCASSERQGAYNEQFFGPGTRLTVL.

This clonotype was counted at least ten times. The V and J genes are TRBV6-6 and TRBJ1-4; D may be TRBD1 (5 bases). In germline, CDR1 is MNHNY, CDR2 SVGAGI (reference sequence). V lost 2 bases, J lost 8 bases, and 18 bases lay in between. This CDR3 has 16 amino acids. This chain's CDR3 is CASSYPSRTRGEKLFF. The DNA for the CDR3 is TGTGCCAGCAGTTACCCGAGTAGGACAAGAGGAGAAAAACTGTTTTTT.